These T cell receptor beta chains were read from a single sample in a study of blood T cell repertoires in COVID-19. Libraries were prepared by immunoSEQ multiplex PCR; TCRdb keeps only in-frame clonotypes and omits some of them. The sample consists of fewer than 250,000 clones, around 86% of them appearing once. Sequences were obtained from peripheral blood. These receptor sequences come from a woman in her sixties who had recovered from COVID-19. Each CDR3 is given without its conserved first and last residue. Not all rows give a size; the values are once, few, many and, for expanded clones, a class.

TRBV5-5	TRBJ2-5	-	ASSLEGAGETQY
TRBV19	TRBJ1-1	once	ASIRTGGTEAF
TRBV10-3	TRBJ1-5	-	AIRGFNSNQPQH
TRBV2	TRBJ1-2	-	ASSWVRVGYT
TRBV4-2	TRBJ1-2	-	ASSQDPGYGYT
TRBV5-1	TRBJ2-2	once	ASRRGSGGGTGELF
TRBV6-5	TRBJ1-5	-	ASSSLGGSSNQPQH
TRBV18	TRBJ2-1	-	ASSPTQGAEDEQF
TRBV18	TRBJ2-1	-	ASSRGIDNEQF
TRBV19	TRBJ2-1	-	ASSIGRTGIVSV
TRBV5-1	TRBJ2-1	once	ASSFSGPYNEQF
TRBV19	TRBJ2-2	once	ASSIAAGGTGELF
TRBV5-8	TRBJ2-3	-	ASSLGRGRNTQY
TRBV15	TRBJ2-7	-	ATSRDIQRGSEQY
TRBV7-9	TRBJ1-1	-	ASSSLIEAF
TRBV4-3	TRBJ2-3	-	ASSQEYSGDSTDTQY
TRBV7-2	TRBJ2-3	-	ASSLAGGPTDTQY
TRBV13	TRBJ2-7	-	ASSEGGPGVSEQY